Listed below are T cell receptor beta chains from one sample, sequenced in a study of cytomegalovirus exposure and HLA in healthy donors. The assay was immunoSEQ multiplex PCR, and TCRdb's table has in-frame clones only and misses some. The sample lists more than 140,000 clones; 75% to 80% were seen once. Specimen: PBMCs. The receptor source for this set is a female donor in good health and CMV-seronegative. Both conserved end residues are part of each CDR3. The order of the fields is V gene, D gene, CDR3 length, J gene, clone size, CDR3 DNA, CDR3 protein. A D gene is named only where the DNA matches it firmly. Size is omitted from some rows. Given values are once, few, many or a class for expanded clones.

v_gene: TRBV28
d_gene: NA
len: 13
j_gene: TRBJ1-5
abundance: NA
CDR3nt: TGTGCCAGCAGTTTCGCAGGGCAAAGGCCCCAGCATTTT
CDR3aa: CASSFAGQRPQHF

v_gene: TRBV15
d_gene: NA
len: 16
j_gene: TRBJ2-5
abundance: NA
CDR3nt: TGTGCCACCAGCAGGGGGGCGAGAGCGGACCAAGAGACCCAGTACTTC
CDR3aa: CATSRGARADQETQYF

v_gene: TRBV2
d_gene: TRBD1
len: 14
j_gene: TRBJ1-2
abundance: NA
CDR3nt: TGTGCCAGCAGTACGGACAGGTATTTCGATGGCTACACCTTC
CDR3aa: CASSTDRYFDGYTF

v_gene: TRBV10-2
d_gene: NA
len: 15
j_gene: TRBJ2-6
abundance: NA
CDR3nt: TGCGCCAGCAGAGGACAGTCCTCTGGGGCCAACGTCCTGACTTTC
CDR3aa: CASRGQSSGANVLTF

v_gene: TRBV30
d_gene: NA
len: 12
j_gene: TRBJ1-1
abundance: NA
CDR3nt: TGTGCCTGGAGCGGAGGGAGCACTGAAGCTTTCTTT
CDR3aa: CAWSGGSTEAFF

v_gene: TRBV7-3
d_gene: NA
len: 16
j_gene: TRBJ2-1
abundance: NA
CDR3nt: TGTGCCAGCAGCTTAAATGAGGTTAGCTCCTACAATGAGCAGTTCTTC
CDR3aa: CASSLNEVSSYNEQFF

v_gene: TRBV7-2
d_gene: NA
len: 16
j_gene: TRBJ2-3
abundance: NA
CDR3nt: TGTGCCAGCAGCCCCTACCGCGGGTGGGACACAGATACGCAGTATTTT
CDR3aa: CASSPYRGWDTDTQYF

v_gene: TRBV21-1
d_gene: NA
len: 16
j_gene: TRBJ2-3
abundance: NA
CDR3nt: TGTGCCAGCAGCAAAGACACTCAGGTGATGATGAATACGCAGTATTTT
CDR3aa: CASSKDTQVMMNTQYF

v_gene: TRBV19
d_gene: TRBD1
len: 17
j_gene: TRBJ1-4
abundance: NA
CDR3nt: TGTGCCAGTAGTAAGAAGCAGGACAGGCGCACTAATGAAAAACTGTTTTTT
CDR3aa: CASSKKQDRRTNEKLFF

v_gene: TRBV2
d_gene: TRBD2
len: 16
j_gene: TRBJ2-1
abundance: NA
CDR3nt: TGTGCCAGCAGAAAGTCCGGGACTAGCGGGAACTATGAGCAGTTCTTC
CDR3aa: CASRKSGTSGNYEQFF

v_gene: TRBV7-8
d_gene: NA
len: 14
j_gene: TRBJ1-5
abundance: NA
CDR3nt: TGTGCCAGCAGTCGACAGAATAGCAATCAGCCCCAGCATTTT
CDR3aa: CASSRQNSNQPQHF

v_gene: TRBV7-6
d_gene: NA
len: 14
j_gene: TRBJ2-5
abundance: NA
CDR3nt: TGTGCCAGTGAACGACCGGGTAGGCAAGAGACCCAGTACTTC
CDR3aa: CASERPGRQETQYF

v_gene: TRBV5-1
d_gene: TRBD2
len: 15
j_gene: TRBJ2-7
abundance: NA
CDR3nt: TGCGCCAGCAGCCCTCTAGCGGGGAGCTCCTACGAGCAGTACTTC
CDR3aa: CASSPLAGSSYEQYF

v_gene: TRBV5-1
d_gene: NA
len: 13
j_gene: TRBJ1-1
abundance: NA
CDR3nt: TGCGCCAGCGGCACAACAGATACCACTGAAGCTTTCTTT
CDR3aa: CASGTTDTTEAFF

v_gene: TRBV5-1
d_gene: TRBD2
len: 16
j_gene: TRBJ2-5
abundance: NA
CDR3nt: TGCGCCAGCCGAGGGACTAGCGGGAGAGGAGCGGAGACCCAGTACTTC
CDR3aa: CASRGTSGRGAETQYF

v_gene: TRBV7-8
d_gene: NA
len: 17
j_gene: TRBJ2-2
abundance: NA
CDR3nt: TGTGCCAGCAGCTTATTTGATGGGGGGGCGGGCACCGGGGAGCTGTTTTTT
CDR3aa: CASSLFDGGAGTGELFF

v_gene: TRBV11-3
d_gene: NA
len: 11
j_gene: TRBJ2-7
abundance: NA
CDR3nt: TGTGCCAGCAGCTTAGCCGGCGAGCAGTACTTC
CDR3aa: CASSLAGEQYF

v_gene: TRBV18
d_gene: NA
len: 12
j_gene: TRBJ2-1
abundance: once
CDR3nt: TGTGCCAGCTCACTCTACGAAAATGAGCAGTTCTTC
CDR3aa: CASSLYENEQFF

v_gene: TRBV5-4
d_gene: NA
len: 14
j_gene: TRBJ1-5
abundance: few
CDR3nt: TGTGCCAGCAGCTTGGGGTCGGTCAATCAGCCCCAGCATTTT
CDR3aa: CASSLGSVNQPQHF

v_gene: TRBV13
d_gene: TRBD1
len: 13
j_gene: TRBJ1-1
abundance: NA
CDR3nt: TGTGCCAGCAGCTTTGATACAGGGGGCTTCGCTTTCTTT
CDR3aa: CASSFDTGGFAFF

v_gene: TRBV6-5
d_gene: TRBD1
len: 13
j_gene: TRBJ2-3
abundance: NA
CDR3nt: TGTGCCAGCAGGACAGGGGGCTTAAATACGCAGTATTTT
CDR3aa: CASRTGGLNTQYF

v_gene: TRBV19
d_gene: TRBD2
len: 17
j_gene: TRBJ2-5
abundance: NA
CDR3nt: TGTGCCAGTAGTGCCTCGGGACTAGCGGGGATCCAAGAGACCCAGTACTTC
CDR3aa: CASSASGLAGIQETQYF

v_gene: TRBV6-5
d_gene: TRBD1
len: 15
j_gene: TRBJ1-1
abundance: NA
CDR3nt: TGTGCCAGCAGGCAGGCCGGGACAGGGAGCACTGAAGCTTTCTTT
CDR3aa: CASRQAGTGSTEAFF

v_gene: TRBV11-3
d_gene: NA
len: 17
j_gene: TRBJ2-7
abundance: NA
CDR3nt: TGTGCCAGCAGCTTAGATTCTTACAGGGCCCCTCGCTACGAGCAGTACTTC
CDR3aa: CASSLDSYRAPRYEQYF

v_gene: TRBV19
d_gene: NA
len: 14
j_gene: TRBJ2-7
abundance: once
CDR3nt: TGTGCCAGTAGTTCCCTAGAAAAGGCCTACGAGCAGTACTTC
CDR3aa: CASSSLEKAYEQYF

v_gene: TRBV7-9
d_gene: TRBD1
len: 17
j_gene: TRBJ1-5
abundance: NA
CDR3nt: TGTTCCAGCAGCCCAACAAGGCCGGGACAGAACAATCAGCCCCAGCATTTT
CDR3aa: CSSSPTRPGQNNQPQHF

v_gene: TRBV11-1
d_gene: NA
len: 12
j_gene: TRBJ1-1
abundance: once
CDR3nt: TGTGCCAGCAGCTTAAACGACAGGGAAGCTTTCTTT
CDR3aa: CASSLNDREAFF

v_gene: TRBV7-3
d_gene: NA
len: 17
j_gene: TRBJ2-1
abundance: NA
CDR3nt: TGTGCCAGCAGCTTATCTCCTAGAAGTAGCTCCTACAATGAGCAGTTCTTC
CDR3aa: CASSLSPRSSSYNEQFF

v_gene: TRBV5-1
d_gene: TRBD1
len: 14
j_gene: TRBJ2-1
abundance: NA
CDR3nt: TGCGCCAGCACGGCAGGGGGCAATGGGAATGAGCAGTTCTTC
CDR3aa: CASTAGGNGNEQFF

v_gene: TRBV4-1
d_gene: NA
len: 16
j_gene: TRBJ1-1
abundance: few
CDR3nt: TGCGCCAGCAGCCAAGATCGAAGCAGGTTGAACACTGAAGCTTTCTTT
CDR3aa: CASSQDRSRLNTEAFF

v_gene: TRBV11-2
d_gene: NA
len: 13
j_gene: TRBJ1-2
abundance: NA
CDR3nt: TGTGCCAGCAGCTTAGACAGGGTCGATGGCTACACCTTC
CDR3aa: CASSLDRVDGYTF

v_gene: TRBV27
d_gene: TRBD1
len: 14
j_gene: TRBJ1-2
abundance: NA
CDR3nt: TGTGCCAGCAGTTTAAAGACAGGGGGGGGTGGCTACACCTTC
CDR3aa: CASSLKTGGGGYTF

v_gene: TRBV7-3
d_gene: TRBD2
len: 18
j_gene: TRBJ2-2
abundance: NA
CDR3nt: TGTGCCAGCAGCTTCGGACTAGCGGGAGCGCCGGGCACCGGGGAGCTGTTTTTT
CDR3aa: CASSFGLAGAPGTGELFF

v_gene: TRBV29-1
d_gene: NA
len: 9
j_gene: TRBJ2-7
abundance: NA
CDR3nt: TGCAGCGTGACTTACGAGCAGTACTTC
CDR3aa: CSVTYEQYF

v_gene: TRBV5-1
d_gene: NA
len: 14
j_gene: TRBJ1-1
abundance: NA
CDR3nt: TGCGCCAGCAGCATGGGGAGTGTTGGCACTGAAGCTTTCTTT
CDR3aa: CASSMGSVGTEAFF

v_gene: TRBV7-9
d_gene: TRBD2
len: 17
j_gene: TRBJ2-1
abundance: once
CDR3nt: TGTGCCAGCAGCTTAGGAGGACGGGAGGGCAAGCGCAATGAGCAGTTCTTC
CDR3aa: CASSLGGREGKRNEQFF

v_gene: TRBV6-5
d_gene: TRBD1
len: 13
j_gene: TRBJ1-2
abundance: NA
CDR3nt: TGTGCCAGCAGAGAACAGGGGCAAGATGGCTACACCTTC
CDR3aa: CASREQGQDGYTF

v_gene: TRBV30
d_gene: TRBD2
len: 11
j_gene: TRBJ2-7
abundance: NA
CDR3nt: TGTGCCTGGGGGGGGGAAAGGGAGCAGTACTTC
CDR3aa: CAWGGEREQYF

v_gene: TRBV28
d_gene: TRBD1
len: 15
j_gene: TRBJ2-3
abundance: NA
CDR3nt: TGTGCCGGCAGTCCTGGACAGGTTGAGGCGGATACGCAGTATTTT
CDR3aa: CAGSPGQVEADTQYF

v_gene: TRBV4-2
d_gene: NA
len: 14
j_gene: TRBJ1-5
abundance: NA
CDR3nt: TGTGCCAGCAGCCAAGGGCAGGAAAATCAGCCCCAGCATTTT
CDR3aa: CASSQGQENQPQHF

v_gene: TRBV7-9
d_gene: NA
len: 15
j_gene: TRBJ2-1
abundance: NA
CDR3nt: TGTGCCAGCAGCTTAGCGGGGCTAGTCCTTAATGAGCAGTTCTTC
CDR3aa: CASSLAGLVLNEQFF

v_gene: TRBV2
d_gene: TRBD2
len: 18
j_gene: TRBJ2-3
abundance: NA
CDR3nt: TGTGCCAGCAGGGGGAGGGCTAGCGGGAGTCTCCGGACAGATACGCAGTATTTT
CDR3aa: CASRGRASGSLRTDTQYF

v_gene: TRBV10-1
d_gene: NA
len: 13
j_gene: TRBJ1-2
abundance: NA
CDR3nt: TGCGCCAGCAGTGAGGCGGCCAGCGGGGGCTACACCTTC
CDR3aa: CASSEAASGGYTF

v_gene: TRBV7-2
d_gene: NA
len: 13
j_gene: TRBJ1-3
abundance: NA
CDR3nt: TGTGCCAGCAGCCCCGAAGGGGTGAACACCATATATTTT
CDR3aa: CASSPEGVNTIYF

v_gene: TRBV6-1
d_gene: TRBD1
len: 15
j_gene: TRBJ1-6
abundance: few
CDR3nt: TGTGCCAGCAGTGAACTCTGGCAGACAGGGGGGCCCCTCCACTTT
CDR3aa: CASSELWQTGGPLHF

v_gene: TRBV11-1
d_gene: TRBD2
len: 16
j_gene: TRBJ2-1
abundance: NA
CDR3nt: TGTGCCAGCAGCTTCCAGCTAGCGGGGGTTTACAATGAGCAGTTCTTC
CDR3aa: CASSFQLAGVYNEQFF

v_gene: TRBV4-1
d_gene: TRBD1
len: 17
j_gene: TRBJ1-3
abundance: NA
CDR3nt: TGCGCCAGCAGCCAAGCTCAGGGGGTAACTTCTGGAAACACCATATATTTT
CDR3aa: CASSQAQGVTSGNTIYF

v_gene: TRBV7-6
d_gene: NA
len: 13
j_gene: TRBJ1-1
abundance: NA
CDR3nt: TGTGCCAGCAGCTTATCGGGGGAAACTGAAGCTTTCTTT
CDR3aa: CASSLSGETEAFF

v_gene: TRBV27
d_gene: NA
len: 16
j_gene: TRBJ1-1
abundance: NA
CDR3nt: TGTGCCAGCAGTTTATGGTTAGGGAGAGTGAACACTGAAGCTTTCTTT
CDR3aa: CASSLWLGRVNTEAFF

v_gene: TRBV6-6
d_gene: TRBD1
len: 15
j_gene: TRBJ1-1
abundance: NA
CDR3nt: TGTGCCAGCAGTTACCAGACAGGGAAGAACACTGAAGCTTTCTTT
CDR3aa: CASSYQTGKNTEAFF

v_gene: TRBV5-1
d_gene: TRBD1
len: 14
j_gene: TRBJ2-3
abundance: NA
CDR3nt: TGCGCCAGCAGCTTGCGACAGGGTGCAGATACGCAGTATTTT
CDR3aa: CASSLRQGADTQYF